This T cell receptor (beta chain) was identified during a study of shared clonotypes between healthy human individuals. Genomic DNA (from each subset) was split evenly across several immunoSEQ plates. Only in-frame clones appear in the TCRdb table, and some are missing; sequencing was by immunoSEQ multiplex PCR. Here the sample spans roughly 530,000 clones, about 95% being singletons. V lost 1 base and J lost 4, with 7 bases in between. In germline, CDR1 is LGHNA, CDR2 YNFKEQ. The CDR3 totals 14 residues. The sequenced sample consisted of naive CD4+ T cells sorted from blood. The subset denotes: CD45RA+ positively selected. This chain joins TRBV4-2 and TRBJ2-2; D not resolved. This clonotype originated in a woman younger than 45 in good health. This CDR3 is CASSQVPATGELFF. In nucleotides, the CDR3 is TGTGCCAGCAGCCAAGTCCCGGCCACCGGGGAGCTGTTTTTT.